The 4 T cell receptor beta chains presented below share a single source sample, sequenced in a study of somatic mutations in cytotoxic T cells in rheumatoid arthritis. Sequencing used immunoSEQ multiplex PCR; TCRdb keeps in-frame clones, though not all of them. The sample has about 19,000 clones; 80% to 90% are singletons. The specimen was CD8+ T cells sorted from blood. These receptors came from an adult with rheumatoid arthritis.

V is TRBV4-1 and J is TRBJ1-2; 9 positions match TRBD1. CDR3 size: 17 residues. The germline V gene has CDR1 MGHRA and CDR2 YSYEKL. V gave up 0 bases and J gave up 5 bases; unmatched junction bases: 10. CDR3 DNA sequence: TGCGCCAGCAGCCAAGAGCACAGGGGGCGCCCGGGATATGGCTACACCTTC. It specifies CASSQEHRGRPGYGYTF.

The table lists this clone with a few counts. CDR3: CASSPRTSEQYF. The CDR3 DNA reads as TGTGCCAGCAGCCCCCGGACTAGCGAGCAGTACTTC. V usage is TRBV11-2 and J usage is TRBJ2-7, with 7 bases that match TRBD2. The germline V gene has CDR1 SGHAT and CDR2 FQNNGV. With 5 bases clipped from V and 6 bases from J, the junction kept 4 bases outside the gene matches. CDR3 length: 12 residues.

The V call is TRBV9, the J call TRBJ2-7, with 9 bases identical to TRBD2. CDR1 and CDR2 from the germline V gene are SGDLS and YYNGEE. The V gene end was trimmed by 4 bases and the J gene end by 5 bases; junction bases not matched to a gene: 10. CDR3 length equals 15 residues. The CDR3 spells CASSYGASGDNEQYF. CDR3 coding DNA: TGTGCCAGCAGCTACGGGGCTAGCGGGGACAACGAGCAGTACTTC.

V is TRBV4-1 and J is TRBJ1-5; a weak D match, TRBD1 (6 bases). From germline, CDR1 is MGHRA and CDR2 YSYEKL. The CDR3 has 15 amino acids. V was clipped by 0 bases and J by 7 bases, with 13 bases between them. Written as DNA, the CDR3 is TGCGCCAGCAGCCAAGATGGGCAGGGGATGCAGCCCCAGCATTTT. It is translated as CASSQDGQGMQPQHF.